This entry concerns a single T cell receptor beta chain. This CDR3 is missing its conserved last phenylalanine or tryptophan, likely due to a read error. The sample comes from a study of molecular identifiers for immune sequencing clone quantification. TCRdb passed the PCR reads through MiXCR, listing each CDR3 protein once. The repertoire holds about 640,000 distinct CDR3 sequences, with 20% as singletons. The CDR3 runs 14 residues. In germline, CDR1 is SGHRS, CDR2 YFSETQ. The rearrangement uses TRBV5-1 and TRBJ1-1; D unresolved. The source material was naive CD8+ T cells from blood, with Jurkat cell RNA spiked in. The subset: FACS-sorted CD8+CD4-CCR7+CD45RA+ naive T cells. This clonotype was sampled from a human donor in good health. Some libraries in this study had Jurkat cell RNA spiked in. The CDR3 nucleotides read TGCACCAGCAGTTTCAGAGACTCGAACACTGAAGCTTTCCTT. Encoded protein: CTSSFRDSNTEAFL.